The 10 T cell receptor beta chains presented below share a single source sample, sequenced in a study of cytomegalovirus exposure and HLA in healthy donors. Only in-frame clones appear in the TCRdb table, and some are missing; sequencing was by immunoSEQ multiplex PCR. The repertoire includes 150,000 to 200,000 clones, 84% of them detected once, and roughly 7% sits in the top ten. The sequencing input was PBMCs. Receptor source: a man aged 18 to 29 in good health and CMV-seropositive.

This clone was found once. The chain is built from TRBV7-6 and TRBJ2-3; D uncertain. Trimming stripped 4 bases from V and 5 bases from J, with 7 bases between. Germline V CDR1 and CDR2: SGHVS, FNYEAQ. The CDR3 consists of 12 residues. DNA for the CDR3: TGTGCCAGCAGCTCCCTAGAAGATACGCAGTATTTT. Translated: CASSSLEDTQYF.

The J gene is TRBJ2-7, the V gene TRBV19, with 7 bases matching TRBD2. The V and J ends lost 10 bases and 7 bases, in that order; junction bases with no gene match: 19. The CDR3 consists of 15 residues. Germline CDR1 is LNHDA and CDR2 is SQIVND (reference sequence). The CDR3 here is CATQSRSSGGWEQYF. For the CDR3, the DNA is TGTGCCACTCAGTCGCGATCTTCGGGGGGTTGGGAGCAGTACTTC.

The genes are TRBV5-5 and TRBJ1-5; D remains ambiguous. The ends were cut back, 0 bases at V and 1 base at J, with 5 bases in the middle. Germline V gene data show CDR1 as SGHKS and CDR2 as YYEKEE (reference sequence). This CDR3 has 14 amino acids. This CDR3 reads CASSLVVSNQPQHF. The CDR3 coding sequence is TGTGCCAGCAGCTTGGTCGTGAGCAATCAGCCCCAGCATTTT.

The chain recombines TRBV28 with TRBJ2-1, with 8 bases fitting TRBD2. The CDR3 is made up of 15 amino acids. V lost 3 bases, J lost 5 bases, and 6 bases stayed unmatched. Germline lookup yields CDR1 MDHEN and CDR2 SYDVKM. CDR3 bases: TGTGCCAGCAGTTTCCAGCGGGAGATTAACAATGAGCAGTTCTTC. Translation: CASSFQREINNEQFF.

DNA of the CDR3: TGCGCCAGCAGCCAAGCCACCAGCGGGCTATTCTACAATGAGCAGTTCTTC. Translating gives CASSQATSGLFYNEQFF. The chain combines TRBV4-1 with TRBJ2-1, with D perhaps TRBD2 (6 bases). The V end lost 1 base, the J end lost 3 bases, and 16 bases lay between the germline ends. Germline CDR1 reads MGHRA; CDR2 reads YSYEKL. CDR3 size: 17 residues.

This sequence joins TRBV9 and TRBJ2-7, with D tentatively TRBD2 (6 bases). The V end was cut by 4 bases, the J end by 7 bases, with 9 bases between. Germline values: CDR1 SGDLS, CDR2 YYNGEE. This CDR3 contains 11 residues. Here the CDR3 DNA reads TGTGCCAGCAGCTCGGCGGGGGAGCAGTACTTC. It codes for CASSSAGEQYF.

The chain combines TRBV30 with TRBJ2-5; D remains unclear. Germline V gene sequence: CDR1 GTSNPN, CDR2 SVGIG (reference sequence). CDR3 length: 12 residues. Deletions cut 3 bases from V and 4 bases from J, with 9 bases between. CDR3 nucleotide sequence: TGTGCCTGGAGCCCCACGGTAGAGACCCAGTACTTC. Translating it yields CAWSPTVETQYF.

The chain joins TRBV19 to TRBJ2-7; 9 bases are shared with TRBD2. The length of the CDR3 is 14 residues. J was trimmed by 0 bases and V by 8 bases; bases with no gene match: 5. CDR1 is LNHDA, CDR2 SQIVND, per germline (reference sequence). The CDR3 loop reads CASRSGSDSYEQYF. The CDR3, as DNA: TGTGCCAGTCGTAGCGGGAGTGACTCCTACGAGCAGTACTTC. Full variable domain (missing parts from reference TRBV19 and TRBJ2-7): DGGITQSPKYLFRKEGQNVTLSCEQNLNHDAMYWYRQDPGQGLRLIYYSQIVNDFQKGDIAEGYSVSREKKESFPLTVTSAQKNPTAFYLCASRSGSDSYEQYFGPGTRLTVT.

The genes are TRBV5-4 and TRBJ1-4; TRBD1 matches at 7 bases. This CDR3 has 14 amino acids. The germline gives CDR1 SGHNT, CDR2 YYREEE (reference sequence). Trimming at V came to 4 bases and at J to 8 bases, leaving 8 bases not matched to a gene. CDR3 region: CASSLGQDGEKLFF. The CDR3 DNA sequence: TGTGCCAGCAGCCTCGGACAGGATGGCGAAAAACTGTTTTTT.

V gene TRBV7-6 combines with J gene TRBJ2-3; 9 bases are shared with TRBD1. Germline CDR1 reads SGHVS; CDR2 reads FNYEAQ. The CDR3 is made up of 16 amino acids. J lost 1 base, V lost 1 base, and 3 bases had no gene match. CDR3 residues: CASSLGGQGGTDTQYF. CDR3 sequence (DNA): TGTGCCAGCAGCTTAGGGGGACAGGGCGGCACAGATACGCAGTATTTT.